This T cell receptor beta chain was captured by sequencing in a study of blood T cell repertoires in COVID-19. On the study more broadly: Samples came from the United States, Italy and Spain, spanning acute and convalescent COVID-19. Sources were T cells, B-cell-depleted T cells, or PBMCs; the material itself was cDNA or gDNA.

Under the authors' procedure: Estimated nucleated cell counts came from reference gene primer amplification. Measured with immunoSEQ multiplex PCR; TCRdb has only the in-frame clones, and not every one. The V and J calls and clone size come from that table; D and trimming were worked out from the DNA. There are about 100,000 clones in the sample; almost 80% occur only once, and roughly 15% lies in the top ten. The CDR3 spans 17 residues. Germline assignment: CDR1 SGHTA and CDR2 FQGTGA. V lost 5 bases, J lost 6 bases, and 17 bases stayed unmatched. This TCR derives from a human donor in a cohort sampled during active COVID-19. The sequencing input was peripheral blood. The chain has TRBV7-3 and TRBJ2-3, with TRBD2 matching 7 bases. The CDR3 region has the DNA TGTGCCAGCAGCCCAACCCCCAGCGGGAAGGGAGGGGATACGCAGTATTTT. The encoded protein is CASSPTPSGKGGDTQYF.